A single sample is the source of the 17 T cell receptor beta chains below, sequenced in a study of T cells in Graves' hyperthyroidism and ophthalmopathy. Using RNA transcripts as the source, TCR beta CDR3 regions were amplified. RT-PCR in the first round (using the HTBI primer set) targeted the TCR CDR3. TCRdb reanalysed the multiplex PCR reads using MiXCR and keeps one entry per CDR3 protein. The sample shows hundreds of thousands of distinct CDR3 sequences, under 20% of them seen only once. The sequencing input was blood. Every receptor here comes from a woman aged 25 to 39 with Graves' hyperthyroidism.

The chain links TRBV20-1 to TRBJ2-5, with 9 bases aligning to TRBD2. Trimming took 0 bases from V and 1 from J; bases not matched to a gene: 9. The CDR3 has 17 residues. Germline V lookup: CDR1 DFQATT, CDR2 SNEGSKA (reference sequence). In nucleotides, the CDR3 is TGCAGTGCTAGAGATAGGCTAGGACTAGCGCCCCAAGAGACCCAGTACTTC. This gives the protein CSARDRLGLAPQETQYF.

The J gene is TRBJ2-1, the V gene TRBV11-3, with TRBD2 matching over 9 bases. The CDR3 spans 15 residues. CDR1 is SGHNT and CDR2 is YENEEA in the germline V gene. Trimming at V came to 5 bases and at J to 5 bases, leaving 7 bases not matched to a gene. The CDR3 DNA follows: TGTGCCAGCAGCCTTAGCGGGAGAAAAGACAATGAGCAGTTCTTC. This sequence encodes CASSLSGRKDNEQFF.

This clonotype was found many times. The chain employs TRBV11-2 and TRBJ2-5; D ambiguous. CDR1 is SGHAT and CDR2 is FQNNGV in the germline V gene. V was trimmed by 2 bases and J by 1 base, leaving 8 bases between them. CDR3 length: 14 amino acids. CDR3 nucleotides: TGTGCCAGCAGCTTACCCGGCAGCCAAGAGACCCAGTACTTC. Its translation is CASSLPGSQETQYF.

A few counts support this clonotype. The rearrangement uses TRBV6-1 and TRBJ2-1, with 9 bases that match TRBD2. V was pared by 7 bases and J by 6 bases, with 16 bases of the junction left unmatched. The CDR3 runs to 17 residues. Germline CDR1 is MNHNS and CDR2 is SASEGT. CDR3 region: CASILRFSGSWGNEQFF. The CDR3 nucleotides read TGTGCCAGCATCCTCCGCTTTAGCGGGAGCTGGGGCAATGAGCAGTTCTTC.

The chain employs TRBV5-1 and TRBJ1-1, with 9 bases matching TRBD1. Germline loops: CDR1 SGHRS, CDR2 YFSETQ. This CDR3 region has 14 residues. The ends lost 2 bases at V and 4 bases at J; junction bases unmatched: 3. The DNA for the CDR3 is TGCGCCAGCAGCTTCCGGGACAGGGTCACTGAAGCTTTCTTT. Translating it yields CASSFRDRVTEAFF.

This clonotype was counted ten times or more. This rearrangement joins TRBV27 to TRBJ2-4; 9 bases line up with TRBD1. The CDR3 extends over 18 amino acids. CDR1 is MNHEY and CDR2 is SMNVEV in the germline V gene (reference sequence). Trimming removed 5 bases from V and 0 bases from J; junction bases left unmatched: 11. The CDR3 reads CASSLLGTGNVAKNIQYF. The DNA of the CDR3 is TGTGCCAGCAGTCTTTTGGGGACAGGGAACGTAGCCAAAAACATTCAGTACTTC.

Written as DNA, the CDR3 is TGTGCCGGAGCTGTGGGGCCTTTAGATACGCAGTATTTT. Translating it yields CAGAVGPLDTQYF. The chain links TRBV7-8 to TRBJ2-3; D is perhaps TRBD1 (5 bases). The V end was cut by 11 bases, the J end by 5 bases, with 17 bases between. The CDR3 totals 13 residues. CDR1 and CDR2 (germline): SGHVS, FQNEAQ.

The genes are TRBV19 and TRBJ2-2; no clear D gene. The CDR3 has 15 residues. Germline V lookup: CDR1 LNHDA, CDR2 SQIVND (reference sequence). V was pared by 1 base and J by 3 bases, with 9 bases between. CDR3 in DNA: TGTGCCAGTAGTATAGTCCGGGTGGACACCGGGGAGCTGTTTTTT. Its protein is CASSIVRVDTGELFF.

This clonotype was seen once. The chain uses TRBV5-8 and TRBJ2-5, with 8 bases matching TRBD2. CDR3 size: 13 residues. Germline assignment: CDR1 SGHTS and CDR2 YDEGEE. Unmatched junction bases numbered 6, after V lost 4 bases and J lost 7 bases. CDR3 coding DNA: TGTGCCAGCAGCCACGGACTAGCCGTGACCCAGTACTTC. Translating it yields CASSHGLAVTQYF.

This clonotype was found many times. This chain joins TRBV7-2 and TRBJ2-1; D tentatively fits TRBD1 or TRBD2 (5 bases each). This CDR3 has 17 residues. Germline assignment: CDR1 SGHTA and CDR2 FQGNSA. Trimming took 5 bases from V and 1 from J, leaving 18 bases between them. The CDR3 bases are TGTGCCAGCAGCGGACGGGTCCACTGGGGGTCCTACAATGAGCAGTTCTTC. Protein product: CASSGRVHWGSYNEQFF.

This clonotype was found a few times. The chain combines TRBV5-6 with TRBJ2-3, with D tentatively TRBD2 (6 bases). Germline assignment: CDR1 SGHDT and CDR2 YYEEEE. V was trimmed by 1 base and J by 5 bases, leaving 17 bases between them. The CDR3 has 16 residues. CDR3 coding DNA: TGTGCCAGCAGCTTGTCTTCAGCGGGCACCCTAGATACGCAGTATTTT. Its translation: CASSLSSAGTLDTQYF.

This clonotype was seen many times. This chain connects TRBV18 to TRBJ2-1, with D perhaps matching TRBD1 (6 bases). From germline, CDR1 is KGHSH and CDR2 LQKENI. This CDR3 spans 15 amino acids. Trimming cost V 3 bases and J 5 bases, with 14 bases left between them. DNA of the CDR3: TGTGCCAGCTCACCCTTGGGGGCGAAAAACAATGAGCAGTTCTTC. Protein sequence: CASSPLGAKNNEQFF.

Only a few counts were recorded for this clonotype. The chain combines TRBV24-1 with TRBJ2-3; 9 bases are a match to TRBD1. This CDR3 comprises 17 residues. V was pared by 4 bases and J by 2 bases, with 9 bases of the junction left unmatched. Germline CDR1 KGHDR, CDR2 SFDVKD. Here the CDR3 DNA reads TGTGCCACCAGTGACCGCAATCGGGACAGGGTCACAGATACGCAGTATTTT. It specifies CATSDRNRDRVTDTQYF.

The chain employs TRBV19 and TRBJ1-2; 12 bases align to TRBD1. The ends lost 7 bases at V and 4 bases at J; junction bases unmatched: 7. Germline loops: CDR1 LNHDA, CDR2 SQIVND (reference sequence). The CDR3 runs 15 residues. CDR3 amino acids: CASTGTGGFGYGYTF. CDR3 DNA: TGTGCCAGTACCGGGACAGGGGGCTTCGGCTATGGCTACACCTTC.

The rearrangement links TRBV4-2 to TRBJ2-1; 8 nucleotides align to TRBD2. After removal of 6 bases from V and 9 bases from J, the junction contained 13 bases not matched to a gene. This CDR3 has 15 residues. Per the germline V gene, CDR1 is LGHNA and CDR2 is YNFKEQ. For the CDR3, the DNA is TGTGCCAGCAGTGACACGGGACTAGGACGGGGTGAGCAGTTCTTC. This encodes CASSDTGLGRGEQFF.

This clonotype has a count of ten or more. The chain employs TRBV2 and TRBJ2-7; D ambiguous. Trimming took 5 bases from V and 5 from J, leaving 16 bases between them. Germline CDR1 SNHLY, CDR2 FYNNEI. This CDR3 contains 14 residues. CDR3 in DNA: TGTGCCAGCAGTTCCACCGGGCCAAGGAACGAGCAGTACTTC. Translation: CASSSTGPRNEQYF.

Ten or more counts support this clonotype. The rearrangement joins TRBV7-2 to TRBJ2-5; TRBD2 matches 10 bases. Germline CDR1 is SGHTA and CDR2 is FQGNSA. The CDR3 runs to 16 residues. Germline trimming cut 3 bases from V and 4 bases from J; bases unmatched to any gene: 8. CDR3 protein: CASSFLSLAGVETQYF. The CDR3 bases are TGTGCCAGCAGCTTTCTTTCCCTAGCGGGAGTAGAGACCCAGTACTTC.